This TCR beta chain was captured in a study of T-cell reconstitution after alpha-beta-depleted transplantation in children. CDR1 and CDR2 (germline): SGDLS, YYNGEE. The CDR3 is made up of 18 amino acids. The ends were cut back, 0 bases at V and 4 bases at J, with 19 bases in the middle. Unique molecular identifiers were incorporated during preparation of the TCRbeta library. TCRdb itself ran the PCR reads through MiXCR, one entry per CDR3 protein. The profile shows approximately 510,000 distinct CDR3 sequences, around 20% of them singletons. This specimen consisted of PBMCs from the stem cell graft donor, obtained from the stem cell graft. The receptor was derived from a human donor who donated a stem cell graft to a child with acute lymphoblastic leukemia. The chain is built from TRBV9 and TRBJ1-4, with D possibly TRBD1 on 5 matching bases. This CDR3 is CASSVGSGSTVSNEKLFF. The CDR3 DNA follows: TGTGCCAGCAGCGTAGGTTCTGGGTCGACAGTGAGTAATGAAAAACTGTTTTTT.